This T cell receptor (beta chain) was captured by sequencing in a study of regulatory T cells in long-lasting Graves disease. Looking at the study overall: Graves' patients, newly diagnosed, had taken antithyroid drugs under 3 months. Study results and limitations: The study found TRBV28, TRBJ1-2 and TRBJ2-5 favored in persistent disease.

Building of the TCR beta libraries involved iRepertoire HTBI primers and Arm-PCR of CDR3 regions. TCRdb re-analysed the multiplex PCR reads in MiXCR, keeping a single row per CDR3 protein. The table lists roughly 500,000 distinct CDR3 sequences, approximately 15% of them singletons. Ten or more counts support this clonotype. The target antigen is unknown. The CDR3 has 13 residues. Trimming stripped 2 bases from V and 2 bases from J, with 6 bases between. Stated time point: newly diagnosed GD, antithyroid drugs for less than 3 months. RNA extracted from PBMCs served as the sequencing template. These data were likewise used in another study, on T cells in Graves' hyperthyroidism and ophthalmopathy.

This receptor was taken from a woman aged 45-65 years with Graves disease. Sequencing used peripheral blood mononuclear cells (PBMCs), obtained at new diagnosis, from a patient treated with antithyroid drugs. This chain connects TRBV12-3 or TRBV12-4 to TRBJ2-5; unclear D gene. This CDR3 is CASSLFIQETQYF. CDR3 DNA: TGTGCCAGCAGTTTATTCATACAAGAGACCCAGTACTTC.